The present TCR beta chain was sequenced within a study of cytomegalovirus exposure and HLA in healthy donors. Study findings and constraints: A few V segments could not be told apart, such as TRBV6-2 and TRBV6-3, and were left out.

Germline CDR1 is GTSNPN and CDR2 is SVGIG (reference sequence). The junction had 1 base not matched to a gene; V was cut back by 5 bases and J by 9 bases. This CDR3 region has 10 residues. This PCR relied on a set of 60 Vbeta primers and 13 Jbeta primers. Method: immunoSEQ multiplex PCR; TCRdb's copy keeps in-frame clones and lacks some. This sample has about 62,000 clones, with around 87% found just once. Regarding this clone: Its cognate antigen is unknown.

The chain uses TRBV30 and TRBJ2-4; 7 bases match TRBD2. The sample was PBMCs. The TCR comes from a man between 18 and 29 years old in good health and CMV-seronegative. The CDR3 coding sequence is TGTGCCTGGGGCGGGAGCATTCAGTACTTC. This gives the protein CAWGGSIQYF.